The clone carrying this T cell receptor beta chain was seen more than once but under ten times. Its antigen is unidentified. The CDR3 consists of 12 residues. From germline, CDR1 is MNHEY and CDR2 SMNVEV (reference sequence). V shed 6 bases and J 6 bases; nucleotides not matched to a gene: 5. The entry originates in a study of T cell repertoires in cytomegalovirus infection. Study summary: In the study, CMV epitopes included recently identified HLA-C-restricted and well-studied HLA-B-restricted ones. Based on public TCR beta signatures, there were indications of CMV infection and of a matching HLA type.

TCRdb re-derived calls from the reads in MiXCR, one entry per CDR3 protein. The profile shows 300,000 to 400,000 distinct CDR3 sequences, almost 30% of them singletons. General study results and limits: Cumulative public TCR beta family frequency identified carriers of CMV plus the relevant HLA. Dominating the ex vivo response were TCR beta clonotypes that were CMV-specific and HLA-C-restricted.

This clonotype was obtained from a human donor in good health (CMV status not recorded). Some clones in this sample may be carry-over from other donors' samples. The source material was cultured PBMCs, sampled from culture after CMV antigen stimulation. V and J are TRBV27 and TRBJ2-7; 7 bases are shared with TRBD1. The CDR3 spells CASRPQGSEQYF. The CDR3 coding sequence is TGTGCCAGCAGGCCACAGGGGTCCGAGCAGTACTTC.